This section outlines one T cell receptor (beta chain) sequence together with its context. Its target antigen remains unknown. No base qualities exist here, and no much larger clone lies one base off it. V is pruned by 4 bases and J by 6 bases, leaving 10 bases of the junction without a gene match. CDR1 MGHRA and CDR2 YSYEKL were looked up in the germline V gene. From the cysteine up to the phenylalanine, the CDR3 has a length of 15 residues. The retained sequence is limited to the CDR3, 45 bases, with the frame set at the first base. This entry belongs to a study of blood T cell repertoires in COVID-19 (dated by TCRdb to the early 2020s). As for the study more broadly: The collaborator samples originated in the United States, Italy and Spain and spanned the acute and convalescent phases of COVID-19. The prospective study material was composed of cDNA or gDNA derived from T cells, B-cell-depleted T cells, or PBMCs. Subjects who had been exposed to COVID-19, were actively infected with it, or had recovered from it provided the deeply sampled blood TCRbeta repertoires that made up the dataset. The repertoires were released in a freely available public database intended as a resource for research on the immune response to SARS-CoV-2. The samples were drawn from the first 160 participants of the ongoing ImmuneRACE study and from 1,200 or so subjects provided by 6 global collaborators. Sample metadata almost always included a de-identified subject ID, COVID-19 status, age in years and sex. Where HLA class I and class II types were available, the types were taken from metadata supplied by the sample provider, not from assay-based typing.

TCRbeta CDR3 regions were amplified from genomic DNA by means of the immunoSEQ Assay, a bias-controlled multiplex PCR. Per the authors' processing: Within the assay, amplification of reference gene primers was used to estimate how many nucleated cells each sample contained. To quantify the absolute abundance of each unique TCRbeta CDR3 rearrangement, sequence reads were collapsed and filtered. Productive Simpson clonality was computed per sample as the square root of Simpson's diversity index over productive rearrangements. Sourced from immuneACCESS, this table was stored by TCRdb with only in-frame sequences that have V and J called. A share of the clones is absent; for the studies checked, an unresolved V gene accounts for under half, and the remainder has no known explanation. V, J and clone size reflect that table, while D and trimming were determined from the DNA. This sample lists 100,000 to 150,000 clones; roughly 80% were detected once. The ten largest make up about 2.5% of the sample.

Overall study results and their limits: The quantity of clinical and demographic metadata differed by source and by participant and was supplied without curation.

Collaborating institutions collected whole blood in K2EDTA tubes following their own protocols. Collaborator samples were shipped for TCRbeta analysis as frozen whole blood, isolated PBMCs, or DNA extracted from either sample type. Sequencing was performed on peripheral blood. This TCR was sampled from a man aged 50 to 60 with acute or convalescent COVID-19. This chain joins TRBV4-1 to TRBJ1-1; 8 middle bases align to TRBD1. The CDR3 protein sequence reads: CASSLFGQGDAEAFF. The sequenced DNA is TGCGCCAGCAGCCTTTTCGGACAGGGAGACGCTGAAGCTTTCTTT.